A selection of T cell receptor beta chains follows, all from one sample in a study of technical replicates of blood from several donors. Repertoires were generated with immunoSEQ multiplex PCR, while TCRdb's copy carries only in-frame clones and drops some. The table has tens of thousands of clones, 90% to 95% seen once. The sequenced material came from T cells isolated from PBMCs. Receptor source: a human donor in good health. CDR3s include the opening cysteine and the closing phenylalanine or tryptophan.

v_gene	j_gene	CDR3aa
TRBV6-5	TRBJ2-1	CASSYSSSGGHNEQFF
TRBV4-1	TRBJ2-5	CASSQRAGGLETQYF
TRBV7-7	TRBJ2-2	CASSLIAGPNTGELFF
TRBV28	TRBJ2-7	CASRQNYEQYF
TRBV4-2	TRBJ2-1	CASSQDGGAGYNEQFF
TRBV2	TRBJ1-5	CASSQTGSDQPQHF
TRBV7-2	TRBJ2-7	CASSLADTPYEQYF
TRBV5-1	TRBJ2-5	CASSVTRMETQYF
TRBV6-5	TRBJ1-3	CASAEAGASGNTIYF
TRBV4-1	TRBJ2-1	CASSQATGTGPQEQFF
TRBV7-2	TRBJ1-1	CASSLTGGMNTEAFF
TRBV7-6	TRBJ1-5	CASSRGTDSNQPQHF
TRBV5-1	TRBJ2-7	CASRPTGGPREQYF
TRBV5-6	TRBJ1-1	CASNSVAGTEAFF
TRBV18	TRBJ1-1	CASSTTVMNTEAFF
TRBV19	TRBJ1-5	CASSPSGTGYQPQHF
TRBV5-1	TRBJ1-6	CASSLAEFSGGRDNSPLHF
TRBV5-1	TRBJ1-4	CASSSRTRNEKLFF
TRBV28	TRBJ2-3	CACGSWADTQYF
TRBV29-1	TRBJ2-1	CSVARSGEQFF
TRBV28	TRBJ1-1	CASSFHLVAAFF
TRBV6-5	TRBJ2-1	CASSSGSTYNEQFF
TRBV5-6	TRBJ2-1	CASSHSPNEQFF
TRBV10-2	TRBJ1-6	CASSRGQGLSSPLHF
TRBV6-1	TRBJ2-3	CASSEFRGRTDTQYF
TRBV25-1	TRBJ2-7	CASSQGWYEQYF
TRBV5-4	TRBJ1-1	CASSLGDELDTTEAFF
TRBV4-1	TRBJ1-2	CASSHIDREDGYTF
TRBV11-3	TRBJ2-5	CASSRGAGTRGRETQYF
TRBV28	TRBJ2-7	CASSKAGGSYEQYF
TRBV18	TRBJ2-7	CASSPEVYYEQYF